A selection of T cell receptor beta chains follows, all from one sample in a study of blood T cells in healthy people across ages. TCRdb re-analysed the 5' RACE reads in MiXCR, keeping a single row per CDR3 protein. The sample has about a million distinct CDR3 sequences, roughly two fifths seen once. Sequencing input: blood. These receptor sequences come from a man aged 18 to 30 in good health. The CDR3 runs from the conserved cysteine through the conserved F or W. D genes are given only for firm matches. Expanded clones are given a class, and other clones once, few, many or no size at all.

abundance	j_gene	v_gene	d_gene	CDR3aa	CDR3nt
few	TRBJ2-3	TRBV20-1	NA	CSAPASSTDTQYF	TGCAGTGCCCCAGCGAGTTCCACAGATACGCAGTATTTT
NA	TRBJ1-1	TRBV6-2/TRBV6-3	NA	CASSWRVFDGEQAEAFF	TGTGCCAGCAGTTGGAGGGTTTTTGACGGGGAGCAGGCTGAAGCTTTCTTT
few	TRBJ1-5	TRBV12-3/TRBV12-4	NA	CASSVENQPQHF	TGTGCCAGCAGCGTAGAGAATCAGCCCCAGCATTTT
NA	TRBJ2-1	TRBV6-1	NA	CASSVSAGTYNEQFF	TGTGCCAGCAGTGTATCGGCAGGAACCTACAATGAGCAGTTCTTC
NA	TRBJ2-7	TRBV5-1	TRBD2	CASSAGTSVYEQYF	TGCGCCAGCAGCGCCGGGACTAGCGTATACGAGCAGTACTTC
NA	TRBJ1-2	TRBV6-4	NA	CASSEVQGSYGYTF	TGTGCCAGCAGTGAGGTCCAGGGTAGCTATGGCTACACCTTC
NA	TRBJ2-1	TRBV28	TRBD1	CASSHRTGRYNGQFF	TGTGCCAGCAGTCATCGGACAGGAAGATACAATGGGCAGTTCTTC
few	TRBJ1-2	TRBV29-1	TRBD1	CSVGSGQGGGYTF	TGCAGCGTTGGTTCGGGACAGGGTGGTGGCTACACCTTC
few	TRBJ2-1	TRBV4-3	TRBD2	CASSQDSGGFNEQFF	TGCGCCAGCAGCCAAGATAGCGGGGGGTTCAATGAGCAGTTCTTC
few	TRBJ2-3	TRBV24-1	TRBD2	CATSDHSRLAGDTDTQYF	TGTGCCACCAGTGATCATTCCCGACTAGCGGGGGACACAGATACGCAGTATTTT
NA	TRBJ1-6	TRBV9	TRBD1	CASSLGTGPANSPLHF	TGTGCCAGCAGCTTAGGGACAGGGCCGGCTAATTCACCCCTCCACTTT
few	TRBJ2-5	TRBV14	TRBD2	CASSQEAGLGETQYF	TGTGCCAGCAGCCAAGAAGCGGGGTTGGGAGAGACCCAGTACTTC
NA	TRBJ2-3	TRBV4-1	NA	CASSQDQSGHSTDTQYF	TGCGCCAGCAGCCAAGATCAGTCGGGGCATAGCACAGATACGCAGTATTTT
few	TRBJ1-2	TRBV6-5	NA	CASSYSVGNYGYTF	TGTGCCAGCAGTTATAGTGTCGGAAACTATGGCTACACCTTC
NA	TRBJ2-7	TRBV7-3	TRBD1	CASSSWTGPKREQYF	TGTGCCAGCAGCTCCTGGACAGGGCCAAAGAGGGAGCAGTACTTC
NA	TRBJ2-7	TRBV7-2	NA	CASSPNRVSYEQYF	TGTGCCAGCAGCCCAAACAGGGTCTCCTACGAGCAGTACTTC